The 31 T cell receptor beta chains below all came from one sample that was sequenced in a study of Ad26.COV2.S vaccination and SARS-CoV-2 variants. TCRdb's copy holds only in-frame clones and misses some; the assay was immunoSEQ multiplex PCR. This table has about 680,000 clones, around 92% appearing once. Stated treatment: around 19 received Ad26.COV2.S at low or high dose, single or two shots; roughly five received placebo; per-sample allocation not given. Sampling occurred on day 63 after the first vaccine or placebo injection. The material sequenced was peripheral blood, taken in a trial of Ad26.COV2.S vaccine versus placebo. These receptors originate from a person between 18 and 60 years old who received the Ad26.COV2.S COVID-19 vaccine or a placebo.

V is TRBV29-1 and J is TRBJ1-1; TRBD1 might be the D (5 bases). V gave up 7 bases and J gave up 1 base, with 16 bases separating them. From germline, CDR1 is SQVTM and CDR2 ANQGSEA. This CDR3 contains 14 residues. CDR3 sequence (DNA): TGCAGCGCCTCGAATGGGGGTGCGAACACTGAAGCTTTCTTT. It is translated as CSASNGGANTEAFF. Full variable domain (missing parts from reference TRBV29-1 and TRBJ1-1): SAVISQKPSRDICQRGTSLTIQCQVDSQVTMMFWYRQQPGQSLTLIATANQGSEATYESGFVIDKFPISRPNLTFSTLTVSNMSPEDSSIYLCSASNGGANTEAFFGQGTRLTVV.

As concerns this clone: Other DNA sequences in the same sample also yield this CDR3. The chain carries TRBV18 and TRBJ1-1, with unresolved D. The germline V gene has CDR1 KGHSH and CDR2 LQKENI. V dropped 3 bases and J dropped 2 bases, with 10 bases sitting between them. This CDR3 has 14 residues. Here the CDR3 reads CASSPPGPNTEAFF. In DNA form, the CDR3 reads TGTGCCAGCTCACCCCCCGGCCCTAACACTGAAGCTTTCTTT.

Here the CDR3 reads CASSYGTSGSEQFF. In nucleotides, the CDR3 is TGTGCCAGCAGTTACGGGACTAGCGGGAGTGAGCAGTTCTTC. The gene calls are TRBV6-2 or TRBV6-3 and TRBJ2-1; TRBD2 matches at 14 bases. CDR1 and CDR2 (germline): MNHEY, SVGEGT. This CDR3 region has 14 residues. J was trimmed by 9 bases and V by 2 bases; bases with no gene match: 0.

The chain is built from TRBV5-5 and TRBJ1-1, with 7 bases identical to TRBD1. V lost 3 bases to trimming and J lost 5 bases; unmatched junction nucleotides: 4. Germline V gene data show CDR1 as SGHKS and CDR2 as YYEKEE (reference sequence). The CDR3 consists of 13 residues. DNA for the CDR3: TGTGCCAGCAGCTCCCACAGGGGTACTGAAGCTTTCTTT. It codes for CASSSHRGTEAFF. Full variable domain (missing parts from reference TRBV5-5 and TRBJ1-1): DAGVTQSPTHLIKTRGQQVTLRCSPISGHKSVSWYQQVLGQGPQFIFQYYEKEERGRGNFPDRFSARQFPNYSSELNVNALLLGDSALYLCASSSHRGTEAFFGQGTRLTVV.

The V call is TRBV4-3, the J call TRBJ1-1, with no clear D. The V gene's germline CDR1 is LGHNA and CDR2 YSLEER. The CDR3 has 13 residues. The V end was cut by 0 bases, the J end by 10 bases, with 12 bases between. The CDR3 DNA reads TGCGCCAGCAGCCAAGAGGTGCTAGTGGGAGCTTTCTTT. Its translation is CASSQEVLVGAFF.

The rearrangement links TRBV19 to TRBJ1-5; D is perhaps TRBD1 (6 bases). CDR1 and CDR2 (germline): LNHDA, SQIVND (reference sequence). CDR3 length: 13 residues. The germline V and J ends were trimmed by 9 bases and 8 bases, with 17 bases remaining between them. The CDR3 spells CASRQAGREPQHF. CDR3 sequence (DNA): TGTGCCAGCAGACAGGCGGGGAGGGAGCCCCAGCATTTT.

Remarks on this clone: Other nucleotide sequences in the sample specify the same CDR3. The genes are TRBV5-1 and TRBJ2-3, with TRBD2 as a possible D gene (5 bases). Trimming removed 4 bases from V and 4 bases from J, with 10 bases in between. Germline CDR1 SGHRS, CDR2 YFSETQ. This CDR3 region has 13 residues. The CDR3 reads CASSLPGADTQYF. CDR3 in DNA: TGCGCCAGCAGCCTTCCCGGGGCAGATACGCAGTATTTT. Using reference TRBV5-1 and TRBJ2-3 for the parts outside the CDR3, the full variable domain is KAGVTQTPRYLIKTRGQQVTLSCSPISGHRSVSWYQQTPGQGLQFLFEYFSETQRNKGNFPGRFSGRQFSNSRSEMNVSTLELGDSALYLCASSLPGADTQYFGPGTRLTVL.

J is TRBJ1-2 and V is TRBV11-2; D is unclear. Germline V CDR1 and CDR2: SGHAT, FQNNGV. V lost 4 bases and J 7 bases, leaving 13 bases between the germline ends. The CDR3 totals 13 residues. The CDR3, as DNA: TGTGCCAGCAGCTCCAACGGCGAGGGTGGCTACACCTTC. This translates into CASSSNGEGGYTF.

The V call is TRBV19, the J call TRBJ1-5; D not resolved. The V gene lost 4 bases and the J gene lost 5 bases, with 12 bases spanning the gap. CDR1 LNHDA and CDR2 SQIVND come from the germline V gene (reference sequence). The CDR3 runs to 14 residues. The CDR3 region is CASSKETLHQPQHF. Written as DNA, the CDR3 is TGTGCCAGTAGTAAGGAGACACTCCATCAGCCCCAGCATTTT.

CDR3 bases: TGCGCCAGCAGCTTGGACTCTTACAGGTGGAACTATGGCTACACCTTC. Its translation is CASSLDSYRWNYGYTF. The chain recombines TRBV5-1 with TRBJ1-2; D perhaps matches TRBD1 (5 bases). V lost 0 bases, J lost 2 bases, and 14 bases lay in between. This CDR3 has 16 amino acids. Germline V lookup: CDR1 SGHRS, CDR2 YFSETQ.

CDR3 loop: CASSRAGGPFDEQFF. For the CDR3, the DNA is TGTGCCAGCAGCCGAGCGGGGGGGCCCTTTGATGAGCAGTTCTTC. The V gene is TRBV3-1 (or the pseudogene TRBV3-2), the J gene TRBJ2-1; 10 nucleotides align to TRBD2. Germline V lookup: CDR1 LGHDT, CDR2 YNNKEL (reference sequence). This CDR3 has 15 residues. The trim removed 4 bases at V and 8 bases at J, leaving 8 bases unmatched.

The chain carries TRBV28 and TRBJ2-7, with TRBD2 identical over 10 bases. The junction had 8 bases not matched to a gene; V was cut back by 6 bases and J by 9 bases. The CDR3 is 13 residues long. From germline, CDR1 is MDHEN and CDR2 SYDVKM. Here the CDR3 DNA reads TGTGCCAGCAGCCTCGGGACTAGCGTCGGGCAGTACTTC. It translates to CASSLGTSVGQYF.

This clone was detected only once. The genes are TRBV24-1 and TRBJ2-3; 11 nucleotides match TRBD2. Germline CDR1 reads KGHDR; CDR2 reads SFDVKD. Trimming at V came to 5 bases and at J to 3 bases, leaving 6 bases not matched to a gene. There are 16 residues in the CDR3. CDR3 nucleotides: TGTGCCACCAGTGGCTTTACTAGCGGGAGAACAGATACGCAGTATTTT. This translates into CATSGFTSGRTDTQYF.

The genes are TRBV27 and TRBJ2-5, with TRBD2 matching 11 bases. Per germline, CDR1 MNHEY and CDR2 SMNVEV (reference sequence). V shed 3 bases and J 3 bases; nucleotides not matched to a gene: 18. The CDR3 contains 20 residues. The chain's CDR3 is CASSLQPGLAGLAREETQYF. The CDR3 DNA reads as TGTGCCAGCAGTTTGCAGCCCGGACTAGCGGGCCTTGCCAGGGAAGAGACCCAGTACTTC.

The CDR3 is CASSLEQARNSPLHF. In DNA form, the CDR3 reads TGTGCCAGCAGCTTAGAACAGGCCCGAAATTCACCCCTCCACTTT. The genes are TRBV7-9 and TRBJ1-6, with TRBD1 as a possible D gene (5 bases). V was shortened by 1 base and J by 7 bases, with 11 bases between the two germline ends. CDR1 is SEHNR, CDR2 FQNEAQ, per germline (reference sequence). This CDR3 has 15 residues.

This clone was recorded a few times. The chain has TRBV18 and TRBJ2-7; unclear D gene. Between the trimmed V and J ends, which lost 0 bases and 6 bases, there was a span of 15 bases. Looked up from germline, CDR1 is KGHSH and CDR2 is LQKENI. The CDR3 runs 15 residues. CDR3 bases: TGTGCCAGCTCACCACCGGGGTCACCAGCGAGCGAGCAGTACTTC. Its translation is CASSPPGSPASEQYF.

This chain connects TRBV5-4 to TRBJ2-1; 7 bases match TRBD2. There are 12 residues in the CDR3. Per the germline V gene, CDR1 is SGHNT and CDR2 is YYREEE (reference sequence). J lost 9 bases, V lost 3 bases, and 3 bases had no gene match. In DNA, the CDR3 is TGTGCCAGCAGCTCGGGACTACCTGAGCAGTTCTTC. This gives the protein CASSSGLPEQFF.

The V gene is TRBV12-3 or TRBV12-4, the J gene TRBJ2-1, with 9 bases matching TRBD1. Unmatched junction bases numbered 1, after V lost 4 bases and J lost 6 bases. The CDR3 loop spans 13 amino acids. The CDR3 region is CASSSGQGNEQFF. CDR3 nucleotides: TGTGCCAGCAGTTCGGGACAGGGCAATGAGCAGTTCTTC.

This clone was observed a few times. The chain joins TRBV3-1 (or the pseudogene TRBV3-2) to TRBJ1-6; D is unclear. The ends were cut back, 3 bases at V and 11 bases at J, with 14 bases in the middle. CDR3 size: 14 residues. The germline V gene has CDR1 LGHDT and CDR2 YNNKEL (reference sequence). This CDR3 is CASSQTGFGAPLHF. CDR3 nucleotide sequence: TGTGCCAGCAGCCAGACGGGGTTTGGGGCACCCCTCCACTTT.

CDR3 residues: CASSFRQGRVNEQFF. As DNA, the CDR3 is TGTGCCAGCAGCTTCAGACAGGGGAGGGTCAATGAGCAGTTCTTC. The rearrangement uses TRBV7-6 and TRBJ2-1, with a tentative D call TRBD1 (8 bases). V was cut by 3 bases and J by 6 bases, with 15 bases left in between. The CDR3 spans 15 residues. CDR1 is SGHVS and CDR2 is FNYEAQ in the germline V gene.

The chain recombines TRBV7-2 with TRBJ2-4; D remains ambiguous. Deletions cut 3 bases from V and 10 bases from J, with 13 bases between. The CDR3 sequence is 13 residues long. Germline CDR1 is SGHTA and CDR2 is FQGNSA. For the CDR3, the DNA is TGTGCCAGCAGCTTGCTGTTATACGAGATTCAGTACTTC. Protein: CASSLLLYEIQYF.

This chain links TRBV5-1 with TRBJ2-7; D may be TRBD1 (7 bases). Germline loops: CDR1 SGHRS, CDR2 YFSETQ. Trimming cost V 4 bases and J 7 bases, with 24 bases left between them. This CDR3 region has 16 residues. Here the CDR3 DNA reads TGCGCCAGCAGCGGCAACCCAGGGGGGCTAGATGGGGAGCAGTACTTC. This translates into CASSGNPGGLDGEQYF. Full variable domain (missing parts from reference TRBV5-1 and TRBJ2-7): KAGVTQTPRYLIKTRGQQVTLSCSPISGHRSVSWYQQTPGQGLQFLFEYFSETQRNKGNFPGRFSGRQFSNSRSEMNVSTLELGDSALYLCASSGNPGGLDGEQYFGPGTRLTVT.

The V and J genes are TRBV7-8 and TRBJ2-1; 13 bases fit TRBD2. Germline CDR1 is SGHVS and CDR2 is FQNEAQ. The V gene end was trimmed by 1 base and the J gene end by 6 bases; junction bases not matched to a gene: 6. This CDR3 has 17 residues. CDR3 coding DNA: TGTGCCAGCAGCTTAGGGGCTACTAGCGGGAGGGCCAATGAGCAGTTCTTC. Translated: CASSLGATSGRANEQFF.

The rearrangement uses TRBV5-5 and TRBJ1-4; D is uncertain. This CDR3 spans 14 amino acids. CDR1 is SGHKS and CDR2 is YYEKEE in the germline V gene (reference sequence). V gave up 4 bases and J gave up 0 bases, with 7 bases separating them. The CDR3 nucleotides read TGTGCCAGCAGCCTCGGAGCAACTAATGAAAAACTGTTTTTT. As protein: CASSLGATNEKLFF. Filled out from reference TRBV5-5 and TRBJ1-4, the complete variable domain reads DAGVTQSPTHLIKTRGQQVTLRCSPISGHKSVSWYQQVLGQGPQFIFQYYEKEERGRGNFPDRFSARQFPNYSSELNVNALLLGDSALYLCASSLGATNEKLFFGSGTQLSVL.

The chain couples TRBV5-1 to TRBJ1-1; no definite D call. There are 13 residues in the CDR3. Between the trimmed V and J ends, which lost 3 bases and 5 bases, there was a span of 11 bases. Per the germline V gene, CDR1 is SGHRS and CDR2 is YFSETQ. CDR3 loop: CASSSSLGTEAFF. DNA of the CDR3: TGCGCCAGCAGCTCATCCTTAGGGACTGAAGCTTTCTTT.

V usage is TRBV24-1 and J usage is TRBJ2-2; D is possibly TRBD1 (6 bases). Looked up from germline, CDR1 is KGHDR and CDR2 is SFDVKD. The CDR3 is 16 residues long. The V and J ends lost 1 base and 3 bases respectively, with 11 bases between them. CDR3 residues: CATSDLYREHTGELFF. Here the CDR3 DNA reads TGTGCCACCAGTGATTTATACAGGGAGCACACCGGGGAGCTGTTTTTT.

The chain combines TRBV7-8 with TRBJ2-3, with unresolved D. This CDR3 region has 16 residues. The V gene's germline CDR1 is SGHVS and CDR2 FQNEAQ. V lost 8 bases and J 0 bases, leaving 18 bases between the germline ends. The CDR3 DNA sequence: TGTGCCAGCCCCCCCCGAGAGGCTTTTAGCACAGATACGCAGTATTTT. Translation gives CASPPREAFSTDTQYF.

This chain joins TRBV7-9 and TRBJ2-1; 10 bases are a match to TRBD2. Germline CDR1 SEHNR, CDR2 FQNEAQ (reference sequence). The CDR3 runs 15 residues. J gave up 4 bases and V 3 bases, and 3 bases lay outside the gene matches. CDR3 amino acids: CASSFGLAEYNEQFF. CDR3 in DNA: TGTGCCAGCAGCTTCGGACTAGCGGAATACAATGAGCAGTTCTTC.

This clone was picked up one time. This chain uses TRBV29-1 with TRBJ2-1; 8 bases fit TRBD1. Germline V lookup: CDR1 SQVTM, CDR2 ANQGSEA. The trim removed 1 base at V and 7 bases at J, leaving 6 bases unmatched. This CDR3 contains 14 residues. The CDR3 here is CSVEVHRGANEQFF. The CDR3 region has the DNA TGCAGCGTTGAAGTTCACAGGGGGGCTAATGAGCAGTTCTTC.

This chain connects TRBV3-1 (or the pseudogene TRBV3-2) to TRBJ2-5, with D hard to call. Between the trimmed V and J ends, which lost 3 bases and 4 bases, there was a span of 6 bases. Germline-derived CDR1 and CDR2 are LGHDT and YNNKEL (reference sequence). CDR3 size: 12 residues. The CDR3 loop reads CASSHRPETQYF. Written as DNA, the CDR3 is TGTGCCAGCAGCCACCGACCAGAGACCCAGTACTTC.

The V gene is TRBV7-8, the J gene TRBJ1-2; D is unresolved. The CDR3 contains 14 residues. CDR1 is SGHVS and CDR2 is FQNEAQ in the germline V gene. V was clipped by 4 bases and J by 8 bases, with 17 bases between them. The CDR3, as DNA: TGTGCCAGCAGCTCCATGCCCACGGGGTTCGGCTACACCTTC. Its protein product is CASSSMPTGFGYTF.